A selection of T cell receptor beta chains follows, all from one sample in a study of blood T cell repertoires in COVID-19. Method: immunoSEQ multiplex PCR; TCRdb's copy keeps in-frame clones and lacks some. The profile shows hundreds of thousands of clones, roughly nine tenths of them singletons. Material: peripheral blood. Receptors originate from a woman between 50 and 59 years old with COVID-19, enrolled during active disease. Each CDR3 is given with its conserved first and last residue. A D gene is named only where the DNA matches it firmly. Expanded clones are given a class, and other clones once, few, many or no size at all.

TRBV10-2,.,TRBD1,TRBJ1-1,CASKTGGSSEAFF,TGCGCCAGCAAGACAGGGGGCTCCTCTGAAGCTTTCTTT
TRBV7-2,.,TRBD2,TRBJ2-3,CASSLAWGGEGDTQYF,TGTGCCAGCAGCTTAGCGTGGGGGGGGGAAGGAGATACGCAGTATTTT
TRBV30,.,.,TRBJ1-1,CAWSVAQEAFF,TGTGCCTGGAGTGTAGCACAGGAAGCTTTCTTT
TRBV10-3,few,TRBD1,TRBJ2-7,CAITMGQGYEQYF,TGTGCCATCACCATGGGACAGGGATACGAGCAGTACTTC
TRBV3-1/TRBV3-2,.,TRBD2,TRBJ2-3,CASSHQSAGGLDTQYF,TGTGCCAGCAGCCATCAGTCAGCGGGGGGGCTTGATACGCAGTATTTT
TRBV6-5,.,TRBD1,TRBJ1-2,CASSFTGDGYTF,TGTGCCAGCAGTTTCACAGGGGATGGCTACACCTTC
TRBV9,.,.,TRBJ2-3,CASNSQGTITDTQYF,TGTGCCAGCAACTCACAGGGCACCATCACAGATACGCAGTATTTT
TRBV2,.,.,TRBJ2-7,CASSVGGREQYF,TGTGCCAGCAGTGTAGGAGGGCGCGAGCAGTACTTC
TRBV29-1,.,TRBD1,TRBJ1-6,CSVGTGGSPLHF,TGCAGCGTTGGTACAGGGGGCTCACCCCTCCACTTT
TRBV27,.,.,TRBJ1-1,CASNPRSVAMNTEAFF,TGTGCCAGCAACCCACGGTCTGTAGCCATGAACACTGAAGCTTTCTTT
TRBV7-8,.,TRBD1,TRBJ2-6,CASSRRPPVGQGTANSGANVLTF,TGTGCCAGCAGCCGACGGCCGCCGGTGGGACAGGGGACCGCCAACTCTGGGGCCAACGTCCTGACTTTC
TRBV9,.,.,TRBJ1-5,CASSVGGGQPQHF,TGTGCCAGCAGCGTAGGTGGAGGGCAGCCCCAGCATTTT
TRBV18,once,.,TRBJ2-7,CASSPDDTARQYF,TGTGCCAGCTCACCGGATGACACCGCTCGGCAGTACTTC